This TCR beta chain was identified in a study of blood T cells in healthy people across ages. With respect to this clonotype: Its antigen is undetermined.

Primed by a sample-barcoded 5' primer and a J-beta primer mix, a second PCR proceeded for 7 to 11 cycles. Tagging of each cDNA molecule was performed by a template-switch adaptor with 12 random nucleotides. TCRdb re-called the 5' RACE reads through MiXCR, storing one row per CDR3 protein. The sample contains about 640,000 distinct CDR3 sequences, under 70% of which appear only once. V was clipped by 6 bases and J by 2 bases, with 14 bases between them. The CDR3 contains 14 residues. Per germline, CDR1 LNHNV and CDR2 YYDKDF (reference sequence). Study-level findings and limits: Strong correlation existed between TCR beta diversity and naive T cell percentage.

This sequence originates from a man aged 60-69 years in good health. The V call is TRBV15, the J call TRBJ2-7, with a tentative D call TRBD1 (5 bases). The sequenced sample consisted of blood. CDR3 amino acids: CATRQDRGPYEQYF. In DNA, the CDR3 is TGTGCCACCAGACAAGACAGAGGACCCTACGAGCAGTACTTC. The full variable domain, completed using reference TRBV15 and TRBJ2-7, is DAMVIQNPRYQVTQFGKPVTLSCSQTLNHNVMYWYQQKSSQAPKLLFHYYDKDFNNEADTPDNFQSRRPNTSFCFLDIRSPGLGDTAMYLCATRQDRGPYEQYFGPGTRLTVT.